A single T cell receptor (beta chain) is shown here with its context. What it binds is unknown. The sample belongs to a study of a mutant IDH1 vaccine in newly diagnosed glioma. Study as a whole: In weeks 1, 3, 5, 7, 11, 15, 19 and 23, patients were vaccinated. It was radiotherapy, temozolomide, or both that patients received previously, with most receiving both. Patients received vaccination from 4-6 weeks after radiotherapy alone, or with temozolomide cycles.

Study outcomes and limitations: The occurrence of vaccine-induced immune responses was seen in 90% to 95% of patients.

CDR1 is SNHLY and CDR2 is FYNNEI in the germline V gene. The germline V and J ends were trimmed by 1 base and 2 bases, with 9 bases remaining between them. The CDR3 spans 16 residues. The repertoire was sequenced with immunoSEQ multiplex PCR; TCRdb's copy has only in-frame clones and lacks some. The sample yields some 120,000 clones, roughly 78% seen once. Time point described: week 11, during vaccination. One vaccine dose held 300 ug of mutant IDH1 20-mer peptide and came with topical imiquimod. V is TRBV2 and J is TRBJ1-6; unclear D gene. This clonotype was obtained from a man aged 40-55 years with glioma. The material sequenced was PBMCs, taken from a glioma patient whose treatment included an IDH1 peptide vaccine. CDR3 DNA sequence: TGTGCCAGCAGTGAAGAGGAGCCGACCTATAATTCACCCCTCCACTTT. Protein sequence: CASSEEEPTYNSPLHF. Complete variable domain (other parts from reference TRBV2 and TRBJ1-6): EPEVTQTPSHQVTQMGQEVILRCVPISNHLYFYWYRQILGQKVEFLVSFYNNEISEKSEIFDDQFSVERPDGSNFTLKIRSTKLEDSAMYFCASSEEEPTYNSPLHFGNGTRLTVT.